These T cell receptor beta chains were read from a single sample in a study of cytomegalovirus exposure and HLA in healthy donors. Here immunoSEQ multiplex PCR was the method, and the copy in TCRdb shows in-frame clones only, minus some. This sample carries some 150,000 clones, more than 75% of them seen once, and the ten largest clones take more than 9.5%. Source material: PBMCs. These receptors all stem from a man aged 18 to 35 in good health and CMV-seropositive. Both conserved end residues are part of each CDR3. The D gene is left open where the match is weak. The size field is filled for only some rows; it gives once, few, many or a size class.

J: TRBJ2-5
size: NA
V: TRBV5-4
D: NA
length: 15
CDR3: CASSLAAGSVETQYF
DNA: TGTGCCAGCAGCTTGGCGGCGGGGTCCGTGGAGACCCAGTACTTC

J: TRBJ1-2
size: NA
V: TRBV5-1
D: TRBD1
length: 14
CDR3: CASSVTGGPYGYTF
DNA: TGCGCCAGCAGCGTTACAGGGGGCCCCTATGGCTACACCTTC

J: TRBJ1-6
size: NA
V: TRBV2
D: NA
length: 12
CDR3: CASQRGNSPLHF
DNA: TGTGCCAGTCAGAGGGGGAATTCACCCCTCCACTTT

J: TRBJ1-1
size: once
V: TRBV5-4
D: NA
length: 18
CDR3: CASSQGLRGSGLNTEAFF
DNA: TGTGCCAGCAGCCAGGGCTTGCGGGGTTCGGGACTGAACACTGAAGCTTTCTTT

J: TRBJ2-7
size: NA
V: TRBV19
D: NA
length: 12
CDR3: CASSTRGYEQYF
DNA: TGTGCCAGTAGTACCAGGGGTTACGAGCAGTACTTC

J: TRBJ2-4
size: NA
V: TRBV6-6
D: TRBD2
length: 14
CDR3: CASTPLSGGNIQYF
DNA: TGTGCCAGCACCCCCTTATCGGGGGGGAACATTCAGTACTTC

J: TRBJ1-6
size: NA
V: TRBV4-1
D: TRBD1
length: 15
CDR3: CASSQEDRGNSPLHF
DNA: TGCGCCAGCAGCCAAGAGGACAGGGGGAATTCACCCCTCCACTTT

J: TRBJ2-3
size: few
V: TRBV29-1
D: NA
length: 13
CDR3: CSLQYSRTDTQYF
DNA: TGCAGCCTTCAGTACAGCCGCACAGATACGCAGTATTTT

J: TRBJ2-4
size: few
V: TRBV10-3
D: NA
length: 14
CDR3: CAISSQDTKNIQYF
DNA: TGTGCCATCAGTAGTCAGGACACCAAAAACATTCAGTACTTC

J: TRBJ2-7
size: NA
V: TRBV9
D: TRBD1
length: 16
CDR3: CASSVDVGQGSYEQYF
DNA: TGTGCCAGCAGCGTAGATGTGGGACAGGGATCCTACGAGCAGTACTTC

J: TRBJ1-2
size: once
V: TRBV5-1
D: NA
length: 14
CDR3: CASSDFSGDSGYTF
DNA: TGCGCCAGCAGCGACTTTTCCGGGGATAGCGGCTACACCTTC

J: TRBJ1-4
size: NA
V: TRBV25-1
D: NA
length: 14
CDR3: CARRQKQTNEKLFF
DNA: TGTGCCAGAAGACAGAAACAAACTAATGAAAAACTGTTTTTT

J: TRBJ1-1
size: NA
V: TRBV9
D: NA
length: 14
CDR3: CASSTMTESTEAFF
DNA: TGTGCCAGCAGCACGATGACAGAGAGCACTGAAGCTTTCTTT

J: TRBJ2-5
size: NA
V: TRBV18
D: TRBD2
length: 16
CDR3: CASSQRTSGAGETQYF
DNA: TGTGCCAGCTCACAAAGGACTAGCGGGGCGGGAGAGACCCAGTACTTC

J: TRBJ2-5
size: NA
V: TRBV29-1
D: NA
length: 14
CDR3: CSVAQGTDQETQYF
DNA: TGCAGCGTAGCACAGGGTACGGACCAAGAGACCCAGTACTTC

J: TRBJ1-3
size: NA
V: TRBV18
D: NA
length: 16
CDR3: CASSQGRANSGNTIYF
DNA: TGTGCCAGCTCACAGGGCAGGGCGAATTCTGGAAACACCATATATTTT

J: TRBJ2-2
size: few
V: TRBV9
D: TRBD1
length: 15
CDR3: CASSQGAFGTGELFF
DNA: TGTGCCAGCAGCCAGGGGGCATTCGGCACCGGGGAGCTGTTTTTT

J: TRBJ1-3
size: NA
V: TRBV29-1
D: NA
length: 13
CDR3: CSVVESSGNTIYF
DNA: TGCAGCGTTGTAGAGAGCTCTGGAAACACCATATATTTT

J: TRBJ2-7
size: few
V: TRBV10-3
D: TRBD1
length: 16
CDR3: CAISDRRGTGAYEQYF
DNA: TGTGCCATCAGTGACCGCCGCGGGACAGGAGCCTACGAGCAGTACTTC

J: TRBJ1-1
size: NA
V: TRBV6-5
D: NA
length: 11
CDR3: CASGGETEAFF
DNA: TGTGCCAGCGGGGGCGAAACTGAAGCTTTCTTT

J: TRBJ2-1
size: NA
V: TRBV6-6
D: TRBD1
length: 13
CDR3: CASSWGQYNEQFF
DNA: TGTGCCAGCAGTTGGGGACAGTACAATGAGCAGTTCTTC

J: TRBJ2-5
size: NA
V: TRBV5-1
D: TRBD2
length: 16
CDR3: CASSLGLAGVGETQYF
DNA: TGCGCCAGCAGCTTGGGACTAGCGGGTGTTGGAGAGACCCAGTACTTC

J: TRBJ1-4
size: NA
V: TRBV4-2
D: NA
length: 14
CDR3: CASSERRLDEKLFF
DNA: TGTGCCAGCAGCGAGCGGAGACTTGATGAAAAACTGTTTTTT

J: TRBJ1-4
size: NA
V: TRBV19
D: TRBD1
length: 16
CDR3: CASSNPGTGFVAKLFF
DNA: TGTGCCAGTAGTAACCCGGGGACAGGGTTTGTGGCTAAACTGTTTTTT

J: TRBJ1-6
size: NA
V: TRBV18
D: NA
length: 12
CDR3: CASSPGREALHF
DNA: TGTGCCAGCTCACCAGGGAGGGAAGCCCTCCACTTT

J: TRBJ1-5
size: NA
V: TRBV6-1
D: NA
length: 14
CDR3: CASSEVQGNQPQHF
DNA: TGTGCCAGCAGTGAAGTACAGGGTAATCAGCCCCAGCATTTT

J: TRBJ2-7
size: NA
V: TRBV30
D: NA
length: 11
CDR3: CAWSVLEEQYF
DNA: TGTGCCTGGAGTGTACTCGAGGAGCAGTACTTC

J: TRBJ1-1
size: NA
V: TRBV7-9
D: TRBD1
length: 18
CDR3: CASSLRLGTGILNTEAFF
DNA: TGTGCCAGCAGCTTACGGTTAGGGACAGGGATACTGAACACTGAAGCTTTCTTT

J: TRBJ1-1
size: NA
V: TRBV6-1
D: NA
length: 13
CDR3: CASSFQWRTEAFF
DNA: TGTGCCAGCAGTTTCCAATGGAGGACTGAAGCTTTCTTT

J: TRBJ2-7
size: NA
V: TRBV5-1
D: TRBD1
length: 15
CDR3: CASSLVTGQGYEQYF
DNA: TGCGCCAGCAGCTTGGTTACGGGACAGGGGTACGAGCAGTACTTC

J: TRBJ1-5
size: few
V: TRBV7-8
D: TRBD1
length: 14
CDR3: CASSFDRGNQPQHF
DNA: TGTGCCAGCAGCTTTGACAGGGGCAATCAGCCCCAGCATTTT

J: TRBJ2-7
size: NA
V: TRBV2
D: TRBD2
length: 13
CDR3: CASIGLAAYEQYF
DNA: TGTGCCAGCATCGGACTAGCGGCCTACGAGCAGTACTTC

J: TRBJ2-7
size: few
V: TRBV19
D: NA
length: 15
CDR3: CASSIVDRPIYEQYF
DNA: TGTGCCAGTAGTATAGTTGACAGACCCATCTACGAGCAGTACTTC

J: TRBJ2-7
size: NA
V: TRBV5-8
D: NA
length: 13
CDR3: CASSRRDSYEQYF
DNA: TGTGCCAGCAGCCGCCGGGACTCTTACGAGCAGTACTTC

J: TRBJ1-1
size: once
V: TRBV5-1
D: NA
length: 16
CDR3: CASSLGGVSMNTEAFF
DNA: TGCGCCAGCAGCTTGGGCGGGGTAAGCATGAACACTGAAGCTTTCTTT

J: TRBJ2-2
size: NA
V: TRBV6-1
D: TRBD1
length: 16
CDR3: CASSVETGASTGELFF
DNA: TGTGCCAGCAGTGTCGAGACAGGGGCTAGCACCGGGGAGCTGTTTTTT